This paragraph covers one T cell receptor beta chain sequence. It lacks a known antigen. Base qualities are not at hand, and no much larger clone is one base apart. The sample is drawn from a study of blood T cell repertoires in COVID-19 (dated by TCRdb to 2018 to 2020). Regarding the complete study: Collaborator samples came from the United States, Italy and Spain and covered acute and convalescent phases of COVID-19. The material from the prospective study consisted of cDNA or gDNA derived from T cells, B-cell-depleted T cells, or PBMCs. The dataset comprised deeply sampled blood TCRbeta repertoires from subjects exposed to, actively infected with, or recovered from COVID-19. A freely available public database, intended as a resource for researchers studying the immune response to SARS-CoV-2, is where the repertoires were released. Samples came from the ongoing ImmuneRACE study (first 160 participants) plus 1,254 subjects from 6 global collaborators. Nearly every sample came with metadata listing a de-identified subject ID, COVID-19 status, age in years and sex. Where HLA class I and class II types were available, the types were taken from metadata supplied by the sample provider, not from assay-based typing.

TCRbeta CDR3 regions were amplified from genomic DNA using the immunoSEQ Assay, a bias-controlled multiplex PCR. In the source study's methods: The number of nucleated cells in each sample was estimated from the amplification of reference gene primers within the assay. To quantify the absolute abundance of each unique TCRbeta CDR3 rearrangement, sequence reads were collapsed and filtered. Productive Simpson clonality was computed per sample as the square root of Simpson's diversity index over productive rearrangements. This is the immuneACCESS table as TCRdb keeps it, with only in-frame sequences that have V and J called. A part of the clones is gone; compared with another copy, unresolved V genes explain less than half, and the rest is unexplained. V and J calls and clone size are given by that table; D and trimming were obtained from the DNA. Recorded for this sample are around 190,000 clones; just under 80% of them occurred a single time. The top ten clones comprise about 7% of the sample.

The study at large found these results: The amount of clinical and demographic metadata varied by source and participant and was provided uncurated.

Collaborating institutions collected whole blood in K2EDTA tubes following their own protocols. For TCRbeta analysis, collaborators shipped samples in one of three forms: frozen whole blood, isolated PBMCs, or DNA extracted from either of those sample types. The sequenced sample consisted of peripheral blood. The receptor's source is a man aged 70 or older with active or convalescent COVID-19.

The CDR3 amino acid sequence is: CASSLRGVLYEQYF. Here is the DNA: TGTGCCAGCAGTTTACGGGGGGTTCTCTACGAGCAGTACTTC. The chain employs TRBV27 and TRBJ2-7; 7 nucleotides in the junction match TRBD2. V ends up 2 bases short and J 3 bases short, with an unmatched junction base count of 4. Its CDR3 holds 14 amino acids, cysteine through phenylalanine. Only CDR3 DNA is held: 42 bases, read in frame from base 1. From a lookup of the germline V gene (reference sequence), CDR1 and CDR2 are MNHEY and SMNVEV.